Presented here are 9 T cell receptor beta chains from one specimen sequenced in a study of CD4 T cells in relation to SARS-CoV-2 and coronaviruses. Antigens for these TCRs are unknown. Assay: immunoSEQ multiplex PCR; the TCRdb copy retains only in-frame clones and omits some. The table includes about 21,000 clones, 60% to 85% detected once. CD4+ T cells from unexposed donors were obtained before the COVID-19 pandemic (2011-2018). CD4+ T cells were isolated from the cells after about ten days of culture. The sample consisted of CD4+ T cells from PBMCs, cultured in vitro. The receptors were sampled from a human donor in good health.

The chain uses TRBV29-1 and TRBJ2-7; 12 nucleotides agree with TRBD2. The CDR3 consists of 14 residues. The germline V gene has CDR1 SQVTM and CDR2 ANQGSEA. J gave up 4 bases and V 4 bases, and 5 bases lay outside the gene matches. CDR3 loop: CSVAATSGRYEQYF. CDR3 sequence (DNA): TGCAGCGTTGCCGCTACTAGCGGGAGGTACGAGCAGTACTTC.

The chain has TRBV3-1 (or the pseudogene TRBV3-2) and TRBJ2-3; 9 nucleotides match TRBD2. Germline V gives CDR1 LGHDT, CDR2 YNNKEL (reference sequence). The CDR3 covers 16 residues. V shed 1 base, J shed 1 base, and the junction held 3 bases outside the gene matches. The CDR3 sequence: CASSQVIAGGTDTQYF. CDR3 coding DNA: TGTGCCAGCAGCCAAGTAATAGCGGGAGGCACAGATACGCAGTATTTT.

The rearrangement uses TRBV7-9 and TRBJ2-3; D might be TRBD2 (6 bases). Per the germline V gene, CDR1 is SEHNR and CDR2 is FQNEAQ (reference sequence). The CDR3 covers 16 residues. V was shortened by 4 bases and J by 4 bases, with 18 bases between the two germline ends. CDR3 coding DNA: TGTGCCAGCAGCTCGGGCGGGGTCGTCGGGGCAGATACGCAGTATTTT. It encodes CASSSGGVVGADTQYF.

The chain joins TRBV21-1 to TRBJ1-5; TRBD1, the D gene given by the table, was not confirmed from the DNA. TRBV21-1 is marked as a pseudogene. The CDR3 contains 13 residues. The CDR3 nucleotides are TGTGCCAGCAGCCCACAGAGCAATCAGCCCCAGCATTTT. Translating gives CASSPQSNQPQHF.

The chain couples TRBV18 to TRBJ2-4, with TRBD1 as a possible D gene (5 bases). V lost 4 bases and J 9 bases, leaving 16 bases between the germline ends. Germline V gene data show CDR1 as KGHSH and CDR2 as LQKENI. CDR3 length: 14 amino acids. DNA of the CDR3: TGTGCCAGCTCACGAACTCAGGGATATGTCATTCAGTACTTC. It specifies CASSRTQGYVIQYF.

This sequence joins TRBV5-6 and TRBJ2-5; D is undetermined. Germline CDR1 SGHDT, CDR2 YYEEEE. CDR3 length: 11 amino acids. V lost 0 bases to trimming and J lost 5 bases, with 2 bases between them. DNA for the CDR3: TGTGCCAGCAGCTTGGTCGAGACCCAGTACTTC. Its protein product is CASSLVETQYF.

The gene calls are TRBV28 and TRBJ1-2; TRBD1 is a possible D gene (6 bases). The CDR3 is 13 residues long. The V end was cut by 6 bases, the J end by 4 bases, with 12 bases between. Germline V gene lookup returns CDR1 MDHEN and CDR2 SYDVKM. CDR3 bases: TGTGCCAGCAGGGCGGGGGGCAGCTATGGCTACACCTTC. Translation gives CASRAGGSYGYTF.

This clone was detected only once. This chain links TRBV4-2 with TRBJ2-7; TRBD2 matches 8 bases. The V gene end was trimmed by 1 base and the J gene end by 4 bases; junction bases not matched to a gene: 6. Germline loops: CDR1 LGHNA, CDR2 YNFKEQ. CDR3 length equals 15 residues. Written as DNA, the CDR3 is TGTGCCAGCAGCCAAGGACTAGCGTCCGGGTACGAGCAGTACTTC. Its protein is CASSQGLASGYEQYF.

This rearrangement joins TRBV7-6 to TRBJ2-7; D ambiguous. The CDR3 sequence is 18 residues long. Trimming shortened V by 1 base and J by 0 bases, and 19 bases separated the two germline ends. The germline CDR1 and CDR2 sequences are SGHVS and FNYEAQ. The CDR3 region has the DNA TGTGCCAGCAGCTTAGGGGTCTCGGGCGGCCCGTCCTCCTACGAGCAGTACTTC. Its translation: CASSLGVSGGPSSYEQYF.